The text below deals with one TCR beta chain. Its matching antigen is unknown. Data came from immunoSEQ multiplex PCR; TCRdb stores just in-frame clones and leaves some out. The profile shows fewer than 110,000 clones, about 90% of them singletons. J gave up 1 base and V 0 bases, and 5 bases lay outside the gene matches. The CDR3 loop spans 16 amino acids. From germline, CDR1 is PRHDT and CDR2 FYEKMQ (reference sequence). The data derive from a study of T cell responses to AZD1222 COVID-19 vaccine. Study-wide results and limits: Of spike-specific TCRs, nearly half reportedly target regions left unmutated in variants. Across spike, vaccine-associated CD4 TCRs were found, dominant at 160-218 and 743-854. Donors in the cohort were predominantly white British and more often female, and clonal diversity was possibly underestimated.

This specimen was peripheral blood, taken on day 0 of AZD1222 vaccination. V and J are TRBV13 and TRBJ2-7; the match to TRBD2 covers 8 bases. This clonotype was sampled from an adult in good health. Here the CDR3 reads CASSLGPGLESYEQYF. CDR3 bases: TGTGCCAGCAGCTTAGGCCCGGGACTAGAATCCTACGAGCAGTACTTC.